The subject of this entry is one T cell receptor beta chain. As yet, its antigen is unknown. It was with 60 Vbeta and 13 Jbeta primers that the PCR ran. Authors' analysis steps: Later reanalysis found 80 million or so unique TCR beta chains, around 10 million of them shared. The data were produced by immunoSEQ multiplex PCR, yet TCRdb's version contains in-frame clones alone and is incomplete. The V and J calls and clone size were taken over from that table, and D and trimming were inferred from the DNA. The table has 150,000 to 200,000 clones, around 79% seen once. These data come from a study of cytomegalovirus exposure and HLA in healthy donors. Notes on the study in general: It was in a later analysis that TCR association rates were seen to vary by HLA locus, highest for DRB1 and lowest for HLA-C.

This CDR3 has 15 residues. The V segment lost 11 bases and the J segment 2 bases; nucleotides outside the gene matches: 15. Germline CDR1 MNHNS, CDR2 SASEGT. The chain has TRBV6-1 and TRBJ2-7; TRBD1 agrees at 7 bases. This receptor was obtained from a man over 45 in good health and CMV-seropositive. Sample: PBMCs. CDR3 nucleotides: TGTGCCTCAAGGGGGCAACAGGTGAACACCTACGAGCAGTACGTC. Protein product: CASRGQQVNTYEQYV.